A selection of T cell receptor beta chains follows, all from one sample in a study of neurological immune-mediated disorders. One entry per CDR3 protein, called by TCRdb with MiXCR from the 5' RACE reads. The table lists about 10,000 distinct CDR3 sequences, approximately 22% of them singletons, with about 13% in the top ten. Sample: CD8+ T cells from blood. These receptors were taken from a woman aged 40 to 50 with multiple sclerosis. Both conserved end residues are part of each CDR3. Not all rows give a size; the values are once, few, many and, for expanded clones, a class.

cdr3_aa v_call cdr3_length clone_size j_call
CASSSYTDTQYF TRBV5-1 12 NA TRBJ2-3
CASSTGEGDGYTF TRBV5-1 13 many TRBJ1-2
CASSPSTGSKFWEQFF TRBV5-1 16 many TRBJ2-1
CASSSQTPETQYF TRBV12-3/TRBV12-4 13 many TRBJ2-5
CSASPGSYNEQFF TRBV20-1 13 medium-sized TRBJ2-1
CASSLLSWRSRTDTQYF TRBV11-2 17 NA TRBJ2-3
CSARDKGTRLHEQYF TRBV20-1 15 medium-sized TRBJ2-7
CASSLETVYEQYF TRBV7-9 13 medium-sized TRBJ2-7
CSAPTSFQSEQFF TRBV20-1 13 NA TRBJ2-1
CAISGGYGYTF TRBV10-3 11 NA TRBJ1-2
CASSLDGQPNTEAFF TRBV5-1 15 once TRBJ1-1
CASSETNFYEQYF TRBV11-2 13 few TRBJ2-7
CSVGLLPDYKVTDTQYF TRBV29-1 17 NA TRBJ2-3
CASSLYRATEAFF TRBV27 13 medium-sized TRBJ1-1